This paragraph reports one T cell receptor beta chain. The CDR3 covers 13 residues. Germline CDR1 LGHNT, CDR2 FRNRAP. The germline V and J ends were trimmed by 6 bases and 8 bases, with 11 bases remaining between them. The data are from a study of blood T cell repertoires in COVID-19. Using immunoSEQ multiplex PCR, the repertoire was profiled, and TCRdb retains in-frame clones only, with some absent. This sample yields 55,000 to 80,000 clones, of which around four fifths are seen a single time; around 5% belongs to the top ten. The J gene is TRBJ1-6, the V gene TRBV12-5, with TRBD1 as a possible D gene (5 bases). The sample was peripheral blood. The clonotype comes from a man in his fifties or sixties with active COVID-19. The CDR3 coding sequence is TGTGCTAGTGGCCAGGTACAGGATTCACCCCTCCACTTT. It encodes CASGQVQDSPLHF.